Following are 6 T cell receptor beta chains from one sample sequenced in a study of T cell responses to AZD1222 COVID-19 vaccine (dated by TCRdb to the early 2020s). The library was built by means of the immunoSEQ multiplex PCR assay. This is the immuneACCESS table as TCRdb keeps it, with only in-frame sequences that have V and J called. A part of the clones is gone; compared with another copy, unresolved V genes explain less than half, and the rest is unexplained. The sample table contains around 150,000 clones; only one count was recorded for 94% of them. Clones ranked in the top ten supply approximately 0.6% of the sample. Per the publication, the time point label means: baseline before first vaccination. Material: peripheral blood, obtained on day 0 of AZD1222 vaccination. The source is an adult in good health.

CDR3 DNA sequence: TGCGCCAGCAGCTTTATGACAGGGGGCCCCGGGGAGCTGTTTTTT. Protein: CASSFMTGGPGELFF. The chain joins TRBV5-1 to TRBJ2-2; 10 bases map to TRBD1. The length of the CDR3 is 15 residues. The V segment lost 2 bases and the J segment 6 bases; nucleotides outside the gene matches: 4. Germline V gives CDR1 SGHRS, CDR2 YFSETQ.

CDR3 bases: TGTGCCGGGGCTACGGGCGGGGATGAAAAACTGTTTTTT. Its translation: CAGATGGDEKLFF. This chain connects TRBV2 to TRBJ1-4; TRBD1 might be the D (5 bases). V lost 11 bases, J lost 6 bases, and 16 bases lay in between. The CDR3 has 13 residues. The germline CDR1 and CDR2 sequences are SNHLY and FYNNEI.

The CDR3: CAGQGAGGYEQYF. In DNA, the CDR3 is TGTGCCGGGCAAGGAGCGGGAGGGTATGAGCAGTACTTC. The J gene is TRBJ2-7, the V gene TRBV7-9; 10 bases line up with TRBD2. CDR3 size: 13 residues. Germline-derived CDR1 and CDR2 are SEHNR and FQNEAQ (reference sequence). The V gene end was trimmed by 11 bases and the J gene end by 7 bases; junction bases not matched to a gene: 11.

The CDR3 sequence is CASKDRGYRGYTF. The CDR3 DNA sequence: TGTGCCAGCAAGGACAGGGGCTATCGTGGCTACACCTTC. The chain links TRBV5-4 to TRBJ1-2; 9 nucleotides match TRBD1. V shed 6 bases and J 7 bases; nucleotides not matched to a gene: 7. The CDR3 is 13 amino acids. Germline V gives CDR1 SGHNT, CDR2 YYREEE (reference sequence).

The V and J genes are TRBV9 and TRBJ2-7; D could derive from TRBD1 or TRBD2 (6 bases each). CDR3 length equals 13 residues. V lost 3 bases and J 9 bases, leaving 16 bases between the germline ends. Germline values: CDR1 SGDLS, CDR2 YYNGEE. The CDR3 bases are TGTGCCAGCAGCGGAGGGGGGCGCATTGGGCAGTACTTC. It codes for CASSGGGRIGQYF.

The J gene is TRBJ1-6, the V gene TRBV7-9, with TRBD1 as a possible D gene (6 bases). Per germline, CDR1 SEHNR and CDR2 FQNEAQ (reference sequence). The CDR3 spans 15 residues. V lost 1 base and J lost 9, with 13 bases in between. The chain's CDR3 is CASSLDGGNPSPLHF. For the CDR3, the DNA is TGTGCCAGCAGCTTAGATGGGGGCAACCCTTCACCCCTCCACTTT.